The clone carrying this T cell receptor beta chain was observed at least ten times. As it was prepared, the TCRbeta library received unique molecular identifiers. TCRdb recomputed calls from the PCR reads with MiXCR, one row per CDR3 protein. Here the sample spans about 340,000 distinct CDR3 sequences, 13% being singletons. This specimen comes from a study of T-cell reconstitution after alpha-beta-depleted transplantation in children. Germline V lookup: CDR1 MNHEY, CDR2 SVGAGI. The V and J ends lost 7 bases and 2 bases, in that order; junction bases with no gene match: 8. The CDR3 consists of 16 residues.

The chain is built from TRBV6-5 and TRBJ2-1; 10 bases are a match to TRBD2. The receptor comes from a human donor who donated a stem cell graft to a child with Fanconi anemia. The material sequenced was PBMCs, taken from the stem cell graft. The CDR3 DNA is TGTGCCAGCACTCCCTGGACTAGCGGAGCCTACAATGAGCAGTTCTTC. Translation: CASTPWTSGAYNEQFF.